Below, 12 T cell receptor beta chains from the same sample are listed, as sequenced in a study of read filtering for tumor transcriptome and immune sequencing. Molecular barcoded adaptors covering alpha/delta and beta/gamma chains were used on roughly 400 ng RNA. In TCRdb, the reads were re-called with MiXCR into one record per CDR3 protein. In the table there are about 90,000 distinct CDR3 sequences, roughly 12% of which are singletons. Sequenced input: a population of CD138-negative cells sorted from bone marrow. The receptors shown here come from a donor aged 40 or older with multiple myeloma.

This clonotype was counted ten times or more. The chain couples TRBV6-1 to TRBJ2-5, with D possibly matching TRBD2 (6 bases). The CDR3 covers 12 residues. The V gene lost 8 bases and the J gene lost 5 bases, with 12 bases spanning the gap. Germline assignment: CDR1 MNHNS and CDR2 SASEGT. CDR3: CASRGDGETQYF. The CDR3 DNA is TGTGCCAGCCGCGGGGACGGGGAGACCCAGTACTTC.

This clonotype was counted ten times or more. V and J are TRBV29-1 and TRBJ1-4; D not resolved. Trimming pared 5 bases from V and 2 bases from J, leaving 12 bases between. The V gene's germline CDR1 is SQVTM and CDR2 ANQGSEA. The CDR3 consists of 14 residues. The CDR3 DNA follows: TGCAGCGTTTCCGCGACGGCGACTAATGAAAAACTGTTTTTT. This sequence encodes CSVSATATNEKLFF.

The sample holds many counts of this clonotype. The rearrangement uses TRBV28 and TRBJ2-7; D perhaps matches TRBD2 (6 bases). The ends were cut back, 7 bases at V and 12 bases at J, with 16 bases in the middle. Germline V gives CDR1 MDHEN, CDR2 SYDVKM. The CDR3 runs to 11 residues. CDR3 sequence (DNA): TGTGCCAGCACCACGACGGGGGTGAGGTACTTC. It encodes CASTTTGVRYF.

There are a few counts of this clonotype. Possible read error: a much larger clone is one base away. V and J are TRBV20-1 and TRBJ1-1; D remains ambiguous. The CDR3 runs 13 residues. The V and J ends lost 4 bases and 10 bases respectively, with 19 bases between them. Germline CDR1 is DFQATT and CDR2 is SNEGSKA (reference sequence). Here the CDR3 reads CSAKEDADRRAFF. DNA of the CDR3: TGCAGTGCTAAGGAGGACGCAGACCGAAGAGCTTTCTTT.

This clonotype was picked up a small number of times. This rearrangement joins TRBV29-1 to TRBJ2-7; a possible D gene is TRBD1 (6 bases). The germline V and J ends were trimmed by 3 bases and 2 bases, with 8 bases remaining between them. Germline values: CDR1 SQVTM, CDR2 ANQGSEA. This CDR3 comprises 12 residues. CDR3 nucleotide sequence: TGCAGCGTTGAGGACAGCGCCTACGAGCAGTACTTC. Translated: CSVEDSAYEQYF.

This clonotype was seen only a few times. The chain has TRBV20-1 and TRBJ1-1; no definite D call. The CDR3 covers 13 residues. CDR1 is DFQATT and CDR2 is SNEGSKA in the germline V gene (reference sequence). The ends were cut back, 6 bases at V and 2 bases at J, with 13 bases in the middle. The CDR3 protein is CSARTGVNTEAFF. The CDR3 DNA follows: TGCAGTGCCCGAACCGGGGTTAACACTGAAGCTTTCTTT.

Many counts were recorded for this clonotype. The chain has TRBV20-1 and TRBJ1-5; D is uncertain. This CDR3 has 15 residues. V was shortened by 0 bases and J by 1 base, with 10 bases between the two germline ends. Looked up from germline, CDR1 is DFQATT and CDR2 is SNEGSKA (reference sequence). This chain's CDR3 is CSAREARASNQPQHF. CDR3 nucleotides: TGCAGTGCTAGAGAAGCCAGAGCAAGCAATCAGCCCCAGCATTTT.

This clonotype was found many times. The gene calls are TRBV2 and TRBJ1-1, with TRBD1 identical over 7 bases. J gave up 14 bases and V 6 bases, and 9 bases lay outside the gene matches. In germline, CDR1 is SNHLY, CDR2 FYNNEI. This CDR3 is built from 11 residues. CDR3 bases: TGTGCCAGCAGCCCACAACAGGGGCGCTTCTTT. This sequence encodes CASSPQQGRFF.

This clonotype was observed at least ten times. The gene calls are TRBV20-1 and TRBJ2-3; 9 nucleotides match TRBD2. Germline CDR1 DFQATT, CDR2 SNEGSKA (reference sequence). The V gene end was trimmed by 1 base and the J gene end by 2 bases; junction bases not matched to a gene: 4. The CDR3 has 15 residues. The CDR3 DNA reads as TGCAGTGCTAGAGGGGAGGGACTAGCCACAGATACGCAGTATTTT. This encodes CSARGEGLATDTQYF.

This clonotype was picked up many times. The chain employs TRBV27 and TRBJ2-2; D could derive from TRBD1 or TRBD2 (5 bases each). The CDR3 has 16 residues. The V end lost 7 bases, the J end lost 4 bases, and 19 bases lay between the germline ends. CDR1 and CDR2 from the germline V gene are MNHEY and SMNVEV (reference sequence). The CDR3 region is CASTFLGGIGTGELFF. DNA for the CDR3: TGTGCCAGCACCTTCCTTGGGGGAATAGGCACCGGGGAGCTGTTTTTT.

This clonotype was detected a few times. The genes are TRBV5-1 and TRBJ1-1; 7 nucleotides line up with TRBD1. Trimming cost V 6 bases and J 0 bases; bases outside gene matches: 5. In germline, CDR1 is SGHRS, CDR2 YFSETQ. The CDR3 is 14 residues long. This CDR3 is CASTPGQMNTEAFF. The CDR3 coding sequence is TGCGCCAGCACCCCGGGACAGATGAACACTGAAGCTTTCTTT.

Ten or more counts support this clonotype. The chain links TRBV18 to TRBJ2-1; maybe TRBD1 (5 bases). The CDR3 has 14 amino acids. Trimming took off 3 bases at V and 8 bases at J, with 14 bases between the two ends. Germline V CDR1 and CDR2: KGHSH, LQKENI. As DNA, the CDR3 is TGTGCCAGCTCACCGGGGCAGGCACGGGATGAGCAGTTCTTC. Residues: CASSPGQARDEQFF.